This is a list of T cell receptor beta chains from one sample in a study of cytomegalovirus exposure and HLA in healthy donors. The protocol was immunoSEQ multiplex PCR, while the TCRdb copy is restricted to in-frame clones and leaves out a portion. In the table there are about 140,000 clones, about 82% of which are singletons. The sample was PBMCs. These receptors originate from a young man in good health and CMV-seronegative. Both conserved end residues are part of each CDR3. The order of the fields is D gene, J gene, V gene, clone size, CDR3 protein, CDR3 DNA. D genes are given only for firm matches. Some rows mark clone size as missing; the rest say once, few, many or name a class of expanded clone.

d_gene: TRBD1
j_gene: TRBJ2-3
v_gene: TRBV18
abundance: -
CDR3aa: CASSPRQGAGDTQYF
CDR3nt: TGTGCCAGCTCACCACGACAGGGGGCGGGAGATACGCAGTATTTT

d_gene: TRBD1
j_gene: TRBJ1-6
v_gene: TRBV7-9
abundance: -
CDR3aa: CASSSTGGGTPLHF
CDR3nt: TGTGCCAGCAGTTCCACAGGGGGCGGGACACCCCTCCACTTT

d_gene: -
j_gene: TRBJ1-2
v_gene: TRBV5-1
abundance: -
CDR3aa: CASSPQEGTLGGYTF
CDR3nt: TGCGCCAGCAGCCCCCAGGAGGGGACCCTAGGCGGCTACACCTTC

d_gene: -
j_gene: TRBJ1-5
v_gene: TRBV29-1
abundance: -
CDR3aa: CSAQRDLNQPQHF
CDR3nt: TGCAGCGCTCAGAGGGACTTGAATCAGCCCCAGCATTTT

d_gene: -
j_gene: TRBJ1-2
v_gene: TRBV5-4
abundance: -
CDR3aa: CASSSLSGYTF
CDR3nt: TGTGCCAGCAGTTCCTTATCGGGCTACACCTTC

d_gene: TRBD1
j_gene: TRBJ1-5
v_gene: TRBV28
abundance: few
CDR3aa: CASSTQDRPSNQPQHF
CDR3nt: TGTGCCAGCAGTACCCAGGACAGGCCTAGCAATCAGCCCCAGCATTTT

d_gene: TRBD2
j_gene: TRBJ2-5
v_gene: TRBV10-3
abundance: -
CDR3aa: CAISDQRGEETQYF
CDR3nt: TGTGCCATCAGTGACCAGCGGGGGGAAGAGACCCAGTACTTC

d_gene: -
j_gene: TRBJ2-3
v_gene: TRBV2
abundance: -
CDR3aa: CASGGVTQYF
CDR3nt: TGTGCCAGCGGAGGGGTTACGCAGTATTTT

d_gene: TRBD1
j_gene: TRBJ1-1
v_gene: TRBV5-6
abundance: -
CDR3aa: CASSFRQGITAEAFF
CDR3nt: TGTGCCAGCAGCTTCAGACAGGGAATAACCGCTGAAGCTTTCTTT

d_gene: -
j_gene: TRBJ1-5
v_gene: TRBV4-2
abundance: -
CDR3aa: CASSQGSLSNQPQHF
CDR3nt: TGTGCCAGCAGCCAAGGTTCCCTTAGCAATCAGCCCCAGCATTTT

d_gene: -
j_gene: TRBJ1-1
v_gene: TRBV30
abundance: -
CDR3aa: CAWTPRGWNTEAFF
CDR3nt: TGTGCCTGGACCCCACGAGGGTGGAACACTGAAGCTTTCTTT

d_gene: -
j_gene: TRBJ1-3
v_gene: TRBV4-1
abundance: -
CDR3aa: CASSQDQVFSGNTIYF
CDR3nt: TGCGCCAGCAGCCAAGACCAGGTCTTCTCTGGAAACACCATATATTTT

d_gene: -
j_gene: TRBJ2-5
v_gene: TRBV7-8
abundance: -
CDR3aa: CASSLAQRSQETQYF
CDR3nt: TGTGCCAGCAGCTTAGCGCAGAGGAGCCAAGAGACCCAGTACTTC

d_gene: TRBD1
j_gene: TRBJ1-5
v_gene: TRBV10-3
abundance: -
CDR3aa: CAISGGQGGQPQHF
CDR3nt: TGTGCCATCAGTGGGGGACAGGGTGGTCAGCCCCAGCATTTT

d_gene: -
j_gene: TRBJ2-2
v_gene: TRBV6-1
abundance: -
CDR3aa: CASHRDPNTGELFF
CDR3nt: TGTGCCAGTCACAGGGATCCGAACACCGGGGAGCTGTTTTTT

d_gene: TRBD1
j_gene: TRBJ1-5
v_gene: TRBV28
abundance: -
CDR3aa: CASSPGQINQPQHF
CDR3nt: TGTGCCAGCAGTCCGGGACAGATCAATCAGCCCCAGCATTTT